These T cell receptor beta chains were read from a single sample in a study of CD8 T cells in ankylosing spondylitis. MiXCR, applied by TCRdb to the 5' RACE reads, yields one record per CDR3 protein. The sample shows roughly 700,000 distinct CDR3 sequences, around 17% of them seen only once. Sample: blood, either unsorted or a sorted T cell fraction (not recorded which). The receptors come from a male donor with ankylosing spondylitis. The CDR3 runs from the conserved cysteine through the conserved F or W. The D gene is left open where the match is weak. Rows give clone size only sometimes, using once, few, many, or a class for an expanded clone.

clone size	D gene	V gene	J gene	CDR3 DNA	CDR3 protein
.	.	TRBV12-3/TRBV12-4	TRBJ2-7	TGTGCCAGCCGCATCATGGGCGAGCAGTACTTC	CASRIMGEQYF
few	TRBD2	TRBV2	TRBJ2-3	TGTGCCAGCAGTTGGACTAGCGGGAGTGCAGATACGCAGTATTTT	CASSWTSGSADTQYF
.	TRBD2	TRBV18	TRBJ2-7	TGTGCCAGCTCTCCGGGAGGGGGAGCCTACGAGCAGTACTTC	CASSPGGGAYEQYF
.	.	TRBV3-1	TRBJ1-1	TGTGCCAGCAGCCGCCATCTTTATGGGACGGGTTTGAACACTGAAGCTTTCTTT	CASSRHLYGTGLNTEAFF
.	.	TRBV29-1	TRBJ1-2	TGCAGCGTTGAAGAAATAAATAGAAGGAACTATGGCTACACCTTC	CSVEEINRRNYGYTF
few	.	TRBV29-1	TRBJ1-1	TGCAGCGTTCGGGGGGCGAGGGGCGGCACTGAAGCTTTCTTT	CSVRGARGGTEAFF
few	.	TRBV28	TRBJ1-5	TGTGCCAGCAGTTGCCGGGACAATTATAGGGAACATCAGCCCCAGCATTTT	CASSCRDNYREHQPQHF
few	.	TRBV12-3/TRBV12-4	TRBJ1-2	TGTGCCAGCAGTTTAGGGACAGCTCCTAACTATGGCTACACCTTC	CASSLGTAPNYGYTF
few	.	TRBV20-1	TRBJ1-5	TGCAGTGCTAGAGATGGCGGGGGGTATAGCAATCAGCCCCAGCATTTT	CSARDGGGYSNQPQHF
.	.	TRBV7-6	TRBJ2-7	TGTGCCAGCAGCTTAGTCGAAACCGAGCAGTACTTC	CASSLVETEQYF
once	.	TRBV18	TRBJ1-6	TGTGCCAGCTTCACCTGGAGTCCCCTCCACTTT	CASFTWSPLHF
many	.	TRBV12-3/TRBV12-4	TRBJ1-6	TGTGCCAGCAGTTCCCGGGGACCCCTCCACTTT	CASSSRGPLHF
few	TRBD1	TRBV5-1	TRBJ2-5	TGCGCCAGCAGCTCCCAAACAGGGGGGAGACAAGAGACCCAGTACTTC	CASSSQTGGRQETQYF
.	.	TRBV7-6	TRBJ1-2	TGTGCCAGCAGCTTAGAGGCCAGGGTCTCGGCGGACTATGGCTACACCTTC	CASSLEARVSADYGYTF
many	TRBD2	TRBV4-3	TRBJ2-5	TGCGCCAGCAGCCAAGATCGGGCGGGAGGGCCAGTGGAGACCCAGTACTTC	CASSQDRAGGPVETQYF
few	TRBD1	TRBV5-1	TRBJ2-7	TGCGCCAGCAGCTTGGCGGACAGGACAACTACCGAGCAGTACTTC	CASSLADRTTTEQYF
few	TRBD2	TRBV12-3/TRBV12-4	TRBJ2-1	TGTGCCAGCAGCTCAGTAGCGGGAAGGAACTACAATGAGCAGTTCTTC	CASSSVAGRNYNEQFF
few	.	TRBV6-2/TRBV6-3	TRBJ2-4	TGTGCCAGCAGTTACCGGTCGGGGAACGGCAAAAACATTCAGTACTTC	CASSYRSGNGKNIQYF